These 7 T cell receptor beta chains share one sample of origin, sequenced in a study of blood T cell repertoires in COVID-19. TCRdb's table, derived via immunoSEQ multiplex PCR, lists solely in-frame clones and lacks some. The sample has roughly 76,000 clones; approximately 90% are singletons. The sequenced sample was peripheral blood. These receptors all come from a man aged 70 or older with active or convalescent COVID-19.

The chain links TRBV7-2 to TRBJ1-5, with D uncertain. V was trimmed by 1 base and J by 11 bases, leaving 12 bases between them. The V gene's germline CDR1 is SGHTA and CDR2 FQGNSA. The CDR3 extends over 13 amino acids. The CDR3 coding sequence is TGTGCCAGCAGCTTAGACCCTCCCAGGACCCAGCATTTT. It specifies CASSLDPPRTQHF.

The CDR3, as DNA: TGTGCCAGTAGTCCTCGACAGGGAGGCTCCTATAATTCACCCCTCCACTTT. The encoded protein is CASSPRQGGSYNSPLHF. V usage is TRBV19 and J usage is TRBJ1-6; 7 bases align to TRBD1. The CDR3 is 17 amino acids. With V trimmed by 5 bases and J by 0 bases, 7 bases remained unmatched. Per the germline V gene, CDR1 is LNHDA and CDR2 is SQIVND (reference sequence). Full variable domain (missing parts from reference TRBV19 and TRBJ1-6): DGGITQSPKYLFRKEGQNVTLSCEQNLNHDAMYWYRQDPGQGLRLIYYSQIVNDFQKGDIAEGYSVSREKKESFPLTVTSAQKNPTAFYLCASSPRQGGSYNSPLHFGNGTRLTVT.

This rearrangement joins TRBV28 to TRBJ1-3, with TRBD1 identical over 9 bases. The CDR3 runs 13 residues. The trim removed 7 bases at V and 3 bases at J, leaving 1 base unmatched. Germline assignment: CDR1 MDHEN and CDR2 SYDVKM. Here the CDR3 reads CASKGQGGNTIYF. Here the CDR3 DNA reads TGTGCCAGCAAGGGACAGGGTGGAAACACCATATATTTT.

The V and J genes are TRBV6-6 and TRBJ2-1, with a possible D match to TRBD2 (5 bases). This CDR3 contains 12 residues. Germline V gene sequence: CDR1 MNHNY, CDR2 SVGAGI (reference sequence). The V and J ends lost 6 bases and 8 bases respectively, with 11 bases between them. The CDR3 protein is CASRVGLHEQFF. CDR3 nucleotide sequence: TGTGCCAGCAGGGTAGGACTCCATGAGCAGTTCTTC.

A word on this clone: The junction does not match germline at one end; this may be a read error. This rearrangement joins TRBV3-1 (or the pseudogene TRBV3-2) to TRBJ1-1; D unclear. The CDR3 runs to 14 residues. Looked up from germline, CDR1 is LGHDT and CDR2 is YNNKEL (reference sequence). The DNA for the CDR3 is TGTGCCAGCAGTCAAGTAGATCTTAACACTGAAGCTTTCTTT. It translates to CASSQVDLNTEAFF.

The chain recombines TRBV2 with TRBJ2-1; 8 nucleotides align to TRBD1. CDR1 is SNHLY and CDR2 is FYNNEI in the germline V gene. The V and J ends lost 3 bases and 15 bases, in that order; junction bases with no gene match: 16. The CDR3 covers 15 residues. The CDR3 sequence is CASSEEQGATALRFF. As DNA, the CDR3 is TGTGCCAGCAGTGAGGAGCAGGGGGCTACAGCATTAAGGTTCTTC.

The V call is TRBV9, the J call TRBJ2-7; 7 nucleotides line up with TRBD1. The CDR3 extends over 12 amino acids. In germline, CDR1 is SGDLS, CDR2 YYNGEE. V was clipped by 3 bases and J by 5 bases; unmatched bases: 2. CDR3 in amino acids: CASSAQGNEQYF. The CDR3 region has the DNA TGTGCCAGCAGCGCACAGGGGAACGAGCAGTACTTC.